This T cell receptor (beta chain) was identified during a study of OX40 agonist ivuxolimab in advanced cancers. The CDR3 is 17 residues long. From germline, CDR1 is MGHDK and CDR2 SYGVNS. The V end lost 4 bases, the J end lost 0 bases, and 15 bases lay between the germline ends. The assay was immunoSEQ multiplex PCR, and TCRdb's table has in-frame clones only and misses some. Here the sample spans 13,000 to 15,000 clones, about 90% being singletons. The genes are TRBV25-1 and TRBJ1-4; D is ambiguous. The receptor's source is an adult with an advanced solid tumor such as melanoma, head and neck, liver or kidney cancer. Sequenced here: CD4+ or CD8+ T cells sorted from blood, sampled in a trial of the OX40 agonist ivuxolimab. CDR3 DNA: TGTGCCAGCAGTGTGGCCCCAACCCCTGCAACTAATGAAAAACTGTTTTTT. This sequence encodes CASSVAPTPATNEKLFF. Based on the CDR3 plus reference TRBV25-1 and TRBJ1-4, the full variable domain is EADIYQTPRYLVIGTGKKITLECSQTMGHDKMYWYQQDPGMELHLIHYSYGVNSTEKGDLSSESTVSRIRTEHFPLTLESARPSHTSQYLCASSVAPTPATNEKLFFGSGTQLSVL.